This entry lists 16 T cell receptor beta chains sequenced from one sample in a study of T-cell reconstitution after alpha-beta-depleted transplantation in children. Molecular barcoding with unique molecular identifiers was used for the TCRbeta library. TCRdb independently ran MiXCR on the PCR reads; one entry per CDR3 protein. The repertoire holds roughly 200,000 distinct CDR3 sequences, with approximately 6.9% as singletons. The specimen comprised PBMCs, sampled before TCRalphabeta/CD19-depleted stem cell transplant. These receptors were taken from a boy between 2 and 15 years old with acute lymphoblastic leukemia, due to receive a stem cell transplant.

The chain couples TRBV30 to TRBJ2-1, with TRBD2 identical over 8 bases. V lost 8 bases and J lost 7; bases outside the gene matches: 10. From germline, CDR1 is GTSNPN and CDR2 SVGIG (reference sequence). The CDR3 is 13 residues long. The CDR3 reads CARGLAGINEQFF. Written as DNA, the CDR3 is TGTGCCCGGGGGCTAGCGGGTATAAATGAGCAGTTCTTC.

This clonotype was observed many times. The chain is built from TRBV27 and TRBJ2-3; TRBD1 matches at 7 bases. Trimming cost V 2 bases and J 7 bases; bases outside gene matches: 15. The CDR3 spans 17 residues. Germline-derived CDR1 and CDR2 are MNHEY and SMNVEV (reference sequence). In DNA form, the CDR3 reads TGTGCCAGCAGTTTAGGACTGGTCAGACAGGGTATGAATACGCAGTATTTT. Residues: CASSLGLVRQGMNTQYF.

This clonotype was found a few times. The chain links TRBV4-3 to TRBJ2-7, with 7 bases fitting TRBD1. CDR1 is LGHNA and CDR2 is YSLEER in the germline V gene. Unmatched junction bases numbered 10, after V lost 1 base and J lost 7 bases. The CDR3 contains 15 residues. The CDR3 sequence: CASSQGVTGLGEQYF. The CDR3 nucleotides read TGCGCCAGCAGCCAAGGGGTGACAGGGCTCGGGGAGCAGTACTTC.

This clonotype was picked up many times. This sequence joins TRBV20-1 and TRBJ2-7; D tentatively fits TRBD1 or TRBD2 (6 bases each). V gave up 6 bases and J gave up 0 bases, with 12 bases separating them. Germline V gene lookup returns CDR1 DFQATT and CDR2 SNEGSKA (reference sequence). The CDR3 contains 13 residues. The CDR3 sequence: CSAGGTFSYEQYF. CDR3 DNA: TGCAGTGCCGGCGGGACATTCTCCTACGAGCAGTACTTC.

This clonotype appeared many times. The chain recombines TRBV20-1 with TRBJ2-2, with 11 bases fitting TRBD2. Trimming removed 2 bases from V and 8 bases from J; junction bases left unmatched: 10. CDR1 DFQATT and CDR2 SNEGSKA come from the germline V gene (reference sequence). This CDR3 has 16 amino acids. CDR3 nucleotides: TGCAGTGCTAGATACCTTAGCGGGAGGGCAAGGGGGGAGCTGTTTTTT. As protein: CSARYLSGRARGELFF.

This clonotype has only a few counts. The genes are TRBV24-1 and TRBJ1-5, with D hard to call. The CDR3 totals 15 residues. Trimming took 4 bases from V and 5 from J, leaving 14 bases between them. Germline V CDR1 and CDR2: KGHDR, SFDVKD. The CDR3 sequence is CATSEVDNSDQPQHF. The DNA for the CDR3 is TGTGCCACCAGTGAAGTTGACAACTCCGATCAGCCCCAGCATTTT.

This clonotype was counted many times. This chain links TRBV12-3 or TRBV12-4 with TRBJ2-3; TRBD1 might be the D (5 bases). This CDR3 is built from 14 residues. The germline V and J ends were trimmed by 5 bases and 2 bases, with 11 bases remaining between them. Written as DNA, the CDR3 is TGTGCCAGCAGTCCCAGACAGAACACAGATACGCAGTATTTT. It encodes CASSPRQNTDTQYF.

This clonotype was counted many times. The CDR3 sequence: CASSLAGGERRRYNEQFF. The CDR3 nucleotides are TGTGCCAGCAGCTTAGCAGGGGGCGAGAGGCGGAGATACAATGAGCAGTTCTTC. The chain has TRBV11-1 and TRBJ2-1; 7 positions agree with TRBD1. CDR3 size: 18 residues. Germline V gene sequence: CDR1 SGHAT, CDR2 FQDESV (reference sequence). Losses at the gene ends were 0 bases for V and 4 bases for J; bases not matched to a gene: 12.

This clonotype occurred many times. The rearrangement links TRBV6-5 to TRBJ1-1; D call uncertain. Trimming pared 5 bases from V and 3 bases from J, leaving 10 bases between. The CDR3 has 13 amino acids. Germline V CDR1 and CDR2: MNHEY, SVGAGI. The CDR3 nucleotides are TGTGCCAGCAGTACACGCACCGACACTGAAGCTTTCTTT. It specifies CASSTRTDTEAFF.

This clonotype was counted ten times or more. V usage is TRBV20-1 and J usage is TRBJ2-5, with D perhaps matching TRBD1 or TRBD2 (5 bases each). Trimming took 5 bases from V and 0 from J, leaving 13 bases between them. Germline CDR1 and CDR2: DFQATT and SNEGSKA (reference sequence). The CDR3 is made up of 14 amino acids. The CDR3 nucleotides read TGCAGTGCTCCTAACCCGGGACACCAAGAGACCCAGTACTTC. Amino acids: CSAPNPGHQETQYF.

In its sample, this clonotype was seen many times. V usage is TRBV6-5 and J usage is TRBJ1-3; D is ambiguous. V lost 8 bases and J 3 bases, leaving 8 bases between the germline ends. The CDR3 is made up of 12 amino acids. Germline CDR1 is MNHEY and CDR2 is SVGAGI. The CDR3 reads CASGQSGNTIYF. The CDR3 DNA is TGTGCCAGCGGCCAGAGTGGAAACACCATATATTTT.

This chain joins TRBV2 and TRBJ1-2, with a tentative D call TRBD1 (5 bases). The CDR3 runs to 13 residues. V shed 0 bases and J shed 9 bases, with 11 bases lying between them. CDR1 SNHLY and CDR2 FYNNEI come from the germline V gene. The CDR3 is CASSEARPGRYTF. The CDR3 region has the DNA TGTGCCAGCAGTGAAGCGCGACCGGGGCGCTACACCTTC. The whole variable domain, filled in from reference TRBV2 and TRBJ1-2, reads EPEVTQTPSHQVTQMGQEVILRCVPISNHLYFYWYRQILGQKVEFLVSFYNNEISEKSEIFDDQFSVERPDGSNFTLKIRSTKLEDSAMYFCASSEARPGRYTFGSGTRLTVV.

The chain is built from TRBV28 and TRBJ2-7; 7 nucleotides align to TRBD2. The germline V gene encodes CDR1 MDHEN and CDR2 SYDVKM. The CDR3 consists of 13 residues. Losses at the gene ends were 4 bases for V and 5 bases for J; bases not matched to a gene: 5. CDR3 sequence reads: CASSWGGSDEQYF. CDR3 nucleotide sequence: TGTGCCAGCAGTTGGGGCGGGAGCGACGAGCAGTACTTC.

This clonotype was observed at least ten times. The chain carries TRBV12-3 or TRBV12-4 and TRBJ1-1; 7 positions match TRBD1. With 5 bases clipped from V and 8 bases from J, the junction kept 8 bases outside the gene matches. The CDR3 has 13 amino acids. The CDR3 protein is CASSPRQGGEAFF. CDR3 DNA sequence: TGTGCCAGCAGTCCCCGACAGGGCGGAGAAGCTTTCTTT.

This rearrangement joins TRBV23-1 to TRBJ2-5; 11 bases align to TRBD2. TRBV23-1 belongs to the ORF category, with a function that is uncertain. The J segment lost 2 bases and the V segment lost 4 bases, leaving 3 bases of the junction unmatched. The length of the CDR3 is 15 residues. The CDR3 loop is CASSRGLAAQETQYF. CDR3 nucleotide sequence: TGCGCCAGCAGTCGGGGACTAGCGGCTCAAGAGACCCAGTACTTC.

This clonotype was picked up many times. The chain joins TRBV14 to TRBJ2-7; maybe TRBD1 (5 bases). In germline, CDR1 is SGHDN, CDR2 FVKESK. The V gene lost 2 bases and the J gene lost 6 bases, with 14 bases spanning the gap. The CDR3 extends over 14 amino acids. This chain's CDR3 is CASSQLVQGGEQYF. CDR3 in DNA: TGTGCCAGCAGCCAATTGGTCCAGGGCGGCGAGCAGTACTTC.